This section outlines one T cell receptor beta chain sequence together with its context. These data come from a study of blood T cell repertoires in COVID-19. Study in general: Acute and convalescent COVID-19 samples came from the United States, Italy and Spain.

Seattle's enrolled individuals joined amid active infection and were then monitored longitudinally. This CDR3 is 15 amino acids long. J lost 2 bases, V lost 6 bases, and 7 bases had no gene match. Germline V lookup: CDR1 LNHDA, CDR2 SQIVND (reference sequence). Original processing methods: Reference gene primer amplification yielded estimated nucleated cell counts. Generated by immunoSEQ multiplex PCR, the TCRdb table keeps only in-frame clones and is missing some. The D gene and trimming were derived from the DNA, and the V and J assignments and clone size from that table. The repertoire has some 290,000 clones, under 90% of them found once; the top ten carry 11%.

The chain has TRBV19 and TRBJ2-1; TRBD2 matches 7 bases. The source of this sequence is a woman in her twenties or thirties with COVID-19, enrolled during active disease. Sample: peripheral blood. The CDR3 nucleotides read TGTGCCAGTAGACCTCCCAGCGGGGCCTACAATGAGCAGTTCTTC. Protein product: CASRPPSGAYNEQFF.